Here is one T cell receptor (beta chain) with its context. These data originate in a study of shared clonotypes between healthy human individuals. The overall study: Three men and a couple of women, aged 18 to 49, were donors.

Germline-derived CDR1 and CDR2 are LNHDA and SQIVND (reference sequence). This CDR3 is built from 15 residues. The germline V and J ends were trimmed by 8 bases and 5 bases, with 21 bases remaining between them. Sequenced by immunoSEQ multiplex PCR; TCRdb stores in-frame clones only, minus some. The sample consists of about 960,000 clones, 60% to 85% of them appearing once. A CD45RA+ naive subset and a CD45RA-negative memory subset were split from CD4+ cells. The TCR originated in a man younger than 30 in good health. Sequencing input: memory CD4+ T cells sorted from blood. Specified subset: CD45RA-negative fraction. J is TRBJ2-5 and V is TRBV19; D is ambiguous. The CDR3 DNA sequence: TGTGCCAGTTCTGTCGCAGGACCTGGCAGGGAGACCCAGTACTTC. Its translation: CASSVAGPGRETQYF.